This TCR beta chain was recorded in a study of regulatory T cells in long-lasting Graves disease. Time point in this sample: newly diagnosed GD, antithyroid drugs for less than 3 months. RNA isolated from PBMCs was used to make the TCR library. Library construction for TCR beta used iRepertoire HTBI primers and Arm-PCR of CDR3 regions. From the multiplex PCR reads, TCRdb called clonotypes with MiXCR, one entry per CDR3 protein. The table includes around 450,000 distinct CDR3 sequences, over 12% detected once. This clonotype was observed a handful of times. These records were also assigned to another study, of T cells in Graves' hyperthyroidism and ophthalmopathy. That study reports: Each diagnosis was grounded in clinical symptoms, serum thyroxine and TRAb, thyroid ultrasound, and orbital computed tomography. Ophthalmopathy was identified by the model a median around 6 months ahead of onset.

The clonotype originates from a woman aged 40 to 50 with Graves disease. Sequencing used peripheral blood mononuclear cells (PBMCs), obtained at new diagnosis, from a patient treated with antithyroid drugs.

In DNA form, the CDR3 reads TGTGCCAGCAGCCAAGAAGGGGGTCTCGGCACTGAAGCTTTCTTT. Protein sequence: CASSQEGGLGTEAFF. This chain uses TRBV3-1 with TRBJ1-1; D is possibly TRBD1 (6 bases). The CDR3 has 15 residues. Looked up from germline, CDR1 is LGHDT and CDR2 is YNNKEL (reference sequence). Trimming stripped 0 bases from V and 4 bases from J, with 12 bases between.